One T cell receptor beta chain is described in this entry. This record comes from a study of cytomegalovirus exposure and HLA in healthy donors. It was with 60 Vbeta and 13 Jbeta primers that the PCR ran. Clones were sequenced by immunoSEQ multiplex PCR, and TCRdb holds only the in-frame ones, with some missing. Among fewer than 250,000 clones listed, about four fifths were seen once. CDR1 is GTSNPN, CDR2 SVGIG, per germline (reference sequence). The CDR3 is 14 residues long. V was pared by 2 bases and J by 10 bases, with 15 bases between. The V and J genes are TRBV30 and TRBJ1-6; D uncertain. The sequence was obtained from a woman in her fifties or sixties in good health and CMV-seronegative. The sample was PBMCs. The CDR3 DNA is TGTGCCTGGAGTCTAGGGAGGGTAGGGTCACCCCTCCACTTT. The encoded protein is CAWSLGRVGSPLHF.